Following are 21 T cell receptor beta chains from one sample sequenced in a study of shared clonotypes between healthy human individuals. TCRdb keeps only in-frame clones here, not all; method: immunoSEQ multiplex PCR. This sample yields 950,000 to 1,100,000 clones, of which 65% to 80% are seen a single time; 1.2% to 1.5% belongs to the top ten. Sequenced material: memory CD4+ T cells sorted from blood. Subset in this sample: CD45RA-negative fraction. These receptors came from a young man in good health.

The rearrangement uses TRBV7-2 and TRBJ1-4; D may be TRBD1 (6 bases). The CDR3 loop spans 16 amino acids. The V end lost 1 base, the J end lost 4 bases, and 13 bases lay between the germline ends. Germline V gene data show CDR1 as SGHTA and CDR2 as FQGNSA. CDR3 protein: CASSLVWDIDNEKLFF. The CDR3 bases are TGTGCCAGCAGCTTAGTATGGGACATTGATAATGAAAAACTGTTTTTT.

This rearrangement joins TRBV7-2 to TRBJ2-5; the match to TRBD2 covers 7 bases. Germline values: CDR1 SGHTA, CDR2 FQGNSA. V lost 5 bases, J lost 4 bases, and 7 bases stayed unmatched. This CDR3 has 14 residues. This CDR3 reads CASSVLAFRETQYF. The CDR3 DNA follows: TGTGCCAGCAGCGTACTAGCGTTCCGAGAGACCCAGTACTTC.

This clone appeared once. Other DNA variants within this sample encode the same CDR3. The rearrangement joins TRBV5-1 to TRBJ2-5; no reliable D call. The germline V gene has CDR1 SGHRS and CDR2 YFSETQ. Trimming cost V 0 bases and J 5 bases, with 8 bases left between them. The CDR3 spans 13 residues. The CDR3 DNA reads TGCGCCAGCAGCTTGGGGTCCGTCGAGACCCAGTACTTC. It translates to CASSLGSVETQYF.

The V and J genes are TRBV19 and TRBJ2-6, with D unclear. V lost 5 bases and J 0 bases, leaving 8 bases between the germline ends. Germline CDR1 reads LNHDA; CDR2 reads SQIVND (reference sequence). The CDR3 spans 15 residues. CDR3 DNA sequence: TGTGCCAGTAGTGCGCCCCTCTCTGGGGCCAACGTCCTGACTTTC. Its translation is CASSAPLSGANVLTF.

This clone was observed once. The genes are TRBV9 and TRBJ2-7, with D perhaps matching TRBD2 (6 bases). CDR3 length: 13 residues. Germline loops: CDR1 SGDLS, CDR2 YYNGEE. V dropped 3 bases and J dropped 3 bases, with 10 bases sitting between them. The CDR3 region is CASSAGDGYEQYF. The DNA for the CDR3 is TGTGCCAGCAGCGCGGGGGATGGCTACGAGCAGTACTTC.

In regard to this clone: The sample contains more than one DNA sequence encoding this CDR3. The V and J genes are TRBV5-1 and TRBJ2-5; D possibly matches TRBD1 or TRBD2 (5 bases each). Trimming removed 4 bases at V and 2 bases at J, with 9 bases between. This CDR3 spans 13 amino acids. Germline V gene lookup returns CDR1 SGHRS and CDR2 YFSETQ. The CDR3 nucleotides read TGCGCCAGCAGCCGGGACGGTCAAGAGACCCAGTACTTC. This translates into CASSRDGQETQYF.

CDR3 bases: TGTGCCAGTAGTTTATTGGGGGTTGGTAGCACTGAAGCTTTCTTT. Translation: CASSLLGVGSTEAFF. V gene TRBV19 combines with J gene TRBJ1-1; D is perhaps TRBD1 (5 bases). V lost 5 bases and J lost 4, with 17 bases in between. This CDR3 region has 15 residues. Germline-derived CDR1 and CDR2 are LNHDA and SQIVND (reference sequence).

This clone was seen only a few times. The V and J genes are TRBV7-2 and TRBJ1-1; possible D gene TRBD1, 5 bases. V gave up 6 bases and J gave up 0 bases, with 14 bases separating them. The CDR3 is 15 amino acids. Looked up from germline, CDR1 is SGHTA and CDR2 is FQGNSA. The CDR3 sequence: CASRSQATVNTEAFF. For the CDR3, the DNA is TGTGCCAGCAGAAGCCAAGCGACAGTGAACACTGAAGCTTTCTTT. Together with reference TRBV7-2 and TRBJ1-1, the CDR3 gives the full variable domain: GAGVSQSPSNKVTEKGKDVELRCDPISGHTALYWYRQSLGQGLEFLIYFQGNSAPDKSGLPSDRFSAERTGGSVSTLTIQRTQQEDSAVYLCASRSQATVNTEAFFGQGTRLTVV.

This clone has only a few counts. V and J are TRBV10-3 and TRBJ2-7, with 14 bases matching TRBD2. This CDR3 spans 15 amino acids. V shed 2 bases, J shed 4 bases, and the junction held 1 base outside the gene matches. CDR1 and CDR2 (germline): ENHRY, SYGVKD. The CDR3, as DNA: TGTGCCATCAGTGAGGGGACTAGCGGGAGTTACGAGCAGTACTTC. It specifies CAISEGTSGSYEQYF.

In its sample, this clone was seen once. This chain links TRBV28 with TRBJ1-3; D ambiguous. Trimming stripped 4 bases from V and 5 bases from J, with 12 bases between. This CDR3 has 14 residues. CDR1 and CDR2 (germline): MDHEN, SYDVKM. CDR3 in amino acids: CASSSAGARNTIYF. CDR3 in DNA: TGTGCCAGCAGTTCCGCCGGTGCCCGAAACACCATATATTTT.

The sample holds one count of this clone. The rearrangement links TRBV5-4 to TRBJ1-6; unclear D gene. Germline loops: CDR1 SGHNT, CDR2 YYREEE (reference sequence). V dropped 4 bases and J dropped 6 bases, with 17 bases sitting between them. CDR3 size: 16 residues. The CDR3, as DNA: TGTGCCAGCAGCCGGGAACCCGGGTTTGCTAATTCACCCCTCCACTTT. Its protein is CASSREPGFANSPLHF.

J is TRBJ1-2 and V is TRBV15; 9 bases match TRBD1. Germline V lookup: CDR1 LNHNV, CDR2 YYDKDF (reference sequence). CDR3 size: 13 residues. Trimming removed 6 bases from V and 8 bases from J; junction bases left unmatched: 7. The CDR3 nucleotides read TGTGCCACCAGGGAGAGACAGGGGGGCGGCTACACCTTC. It translates to CATRERQGGGYTF.

The V and J genes are TRBV18 and TRBJ1-4, with 12 bases identical to TRBD1. The V segment lost 6 bases and the J segment 7 bases; nucleotides outside the gene matches: 6. Germline loops: CDR1 KGHSH, CDR2 LQKENI. This CDR3 is 15 amino acids long. CDR3 DNA: TGTGCCAGCTCCCCCGGGACAGGGGGCAGTGAAAAACTGTTTTTT. Encoded protein: CASSPGTGGSEKLFF.

The chain couples TRBV4-1 to TRBJ2-7; 12 bases match TRBD2. Trimming cost V 4 bases and J 5 bases; bases outside gene matches: 9. Germline values: CDR1 MGHRA, CDR2 YSYEKL. CDR3 length: 16 amino acids. CDR3 DNA sequence: TGCGCCAGCAGCCCACCGGGACTAGCGGGTGCCCACGAGCAGTACTTC. This codes for CASSPPGLAGAHEQYF.

The V and J genes are TRBV7-3 and TRBJ1-2, with D tentatively TRBD1 (6 bases). The V and J ends lost 1 base and 4 bases respectively, with 13 bases between them. There are 15 residues in the CDR3. Germline values: CDR1 SGHTA, CDR2 FQGTGA. DNA for the CDR3: TGTGCCAGCAGCTTAATGGGGGCGGCAGTCTATGGCTACACCTTC. Amino acid sequence: CASSLMGAAVYGYTF.

This clone came up a few times. The chain carries TRBV5-1 and TRBJ2-1, with TRBD2 as a possible D gene (5 bases). Trimming cost V 0 bases and J 0 bases, with 7 bases left between them. The length of the CDR3 is 15 residues. CDR1 and CDR2 from the germline V gene are SGHRS and YFSETQ. CDR3 sequence (DNA): TGCGCCAGCAGCTTGGTTGGGAGCTCCTACAATGAGCAGTTCTTC. Residues: CASSLVGSSYNEQFF.

This chain uses TRBV6-6 with TRBJ1-4; D not certain. Germline CDR1 MNHNY, CDR2 SVGAGI (reference sequence). V lost 5 bases and J 7 bases, leaving 17 bases between the germline ends. The CDR3 contains 15 residues. The CDR3 is CASSQRRGLGEKLFF. CDR3 sequence (DNA): TGTGCCAGCAGTCAACGAAGAGGGCTTGGTGAAAAACTGTTTTTT.

V usage is TRBV2 and J usage is TRBJ1-5; the D gene is possibly TRBD1 (5 bases). Trimming left V 6 bases short and J 3 bases short, with 9 bases between. The CDR3 totals 13 residues. The germline V gene encodes CDR1 SNHLY and CDR2 FYNNEI. Here the CDR3 reads CASRDSFNQPQHF. As DNA, the CDR3 is TGTGCCAGCAGAGACAGCTTCAATCAGCCCCAGCATTTT.

The V gene is TRBV5-5, the J gene TRBJ1-1; 9 bases map to TRBD1. CDR1 is SGHKS and CDR2 is YYEKEE in the germline V gene (reference sequence). This CDR3 has 17 amino acids. The ends lost 4 bases at V and 3 bases at J; junction bases unmatched: 13. The CDR3 protein is CASSPRGGTGQDTEAFF. For the CDR3, the DNA is TGTGCCAGCAGCCCCCGAGGAGGGACAGGGCAGGACACTGAAGCTTTCTTT.

The CDR3 spells CASTPRTYNEQFF. Written as DNA, the CDR3 is TGTGCCAGCACCCCTCGAACGTACAATGAGCAGTTCTTC. The rearrangement links TRBV6-1 to TRBJ2-1, with D unresolved. Germline lookup yields CDR1 MNHNS and CDR2 SASEGT. With 7 bases removed from V and 4 bases from J, the gap between germline ends came to 11 bases. CDR3 size: 13 residues.

This clone was picked up one time. The chain links TRBV19 to TRBJ1-1, with D perhaps matching TRBD1 (5 bases). Germline lookup yields CDR1 LNHDA and CDR2 SQIVND (reference sequence). The CDR3 contains 15 residues. The germline V and J ends were trimmed by 2 bases and 1 base, with 11 bases remaining between them. Here the CDR3 reads CASSIRQNTNTEAFF. The CDR3 DNA follows: TGTGCCAGTAGTATAAGACAGAATACGAACACTGAAGCTTTCTTT.